These 18 T cell receptor beta chains share one sample of origin, sequenced in a study of blood T cell repertoires in COVID-19. The protocol was immunoSEQ multiplex PCR, while the TCRdb copy is restricted to in-frame clones and leaves out a portion. The table has about 190,000 clones, 70% to 90% seen once. The sample was peripheral blood. Receptors were obtained from a woman aged 40 to 50 who had recovered from COVID-19.

The J gene is TRBJ2-2, the V gene TRBV18; weak D call: TRBD2 (6 bases). The CDR3 has 15 residues. CDR1 and CDR2 from the germline V gene are KGHSH and LQKENI. Trimming removed 2 bases from V and 6 bases from J, with 13 bases in between. CDR3 nucleotide sequence: TGTGCCAGCTCACCAGGGGGGATTGGATCCGGGGAGCTGTTTTTT. It codes for CASSPGGIGSGELFF.

The rearrangement links TRBV2 to TRBJ1-5; a weak D match, TRBD1 (6 bases). Germline V gene lookup returns CDR1 SNHLY and CDR2 FYNNEI. Trimming removed 1 base from V and 4 bases from J, with 11 bases in between. This CDR3 contains 15 residues. The chain's CDR3 is CASSEGRTGNQPQHF. CDR3 nucleotides: TGTGCCAGCAGTGAAGGCCGAACAGGGAATCAGCCCCAGCATTTT.

The rearrangement links TRBV27 to TRBJ1-4; TRBD1 matches 10 bases. CDR1 is MNHEY, CDR2 SMNVEV, per germline (reference sequence). Trimming removed 1 base from V and 5 bases from J; junction bases left unmatched: 10. The CDR3 is 18 amino acids. CDR3 protein: CASSLYRVPGQGNEKLFF. Here the CDR3 DNA reads TGTGCCAGCAGTTTATACCGAGTGCCGGGACAGGGGAATGAAAAACTGTTTTTT. Looking up the rest from reference TRBV27 and TRBJ1-4 gives the full variable domain: EAQVTQNPRYLITVTGKKLTVTCSQNMNHEYMSWYRQDPGLGLRQIYYSMNVEVTDKGDVPEGYKVSRKEKRNFPLILESPSPNQTSLYFCASSLYRVPGQGNEKLFFGSGTQLSVL.

V is TRBV11-2 and J is TRBJ2-3; 13 nucleotides match TRBD2. From germline, CDR1 is SGHAT and CDR2 FQNNGV. The V segment lost 5 bases and the J segment 10 bases; nucleotides outside the gene matches: 12. The CDR3 covers 16 residues. The CDR3 DNA is TGTGCCAGCAGCACCGGGACTAGCGGGGCCCGAGGGGCGCAGTATTTT. It yields the protein CASSTGTSGARGAQYF. Full variable domain (rest looked up from reference TRBV11-2 and TRBJ2-3): EAGVAQSPRYKIIEKRQSVAFWCNPISGHATLYWYQQILGQGPKLLIQFQNNGVVDDSQLPKDRFSAERLKGVDSTLKIQPAKLEDSAVYLCASSTGTSGARGAQYFGPGTRLTVL.

The J gene is TRBJ1-1, the V gene TRBV27; weak D call: TRBD1 (5 bases). The CDR3 runs to 13 residues. V dropped 2 bases and J dropped 5 bases, with 9 bases sitting between them. The germline V gene encodes CDR1 MNHEY and CDR2 SMNVEV (reference sequence). CDR3: CASSLVGETEAFF. The DNA for the CDR3 is TGTGCCAGCAGTTTAGTAGGGGAAACTGAAGCTTTCTTT.

This clone was recorded once. The chain joins TRBV7-8 to TRBJ1-1, with a tentative D call TRBD1 (5 bases). V was cut by 1 base and J by 7 bases, with 7 bases left in between. This CDR3 spans 12 amino acids. Germline V gene sequence: CDR1 SGHVS, CDR2 FQNEAQ. DNA of the CDR3: TGTGCCAGCAGCTTAGAGGGGAATGAAGCTTTCTTT. Protein product: CASSLEGNEAFF.

The chain is built from TRBV12-3 or TRBV12-4 and TRBJ1-2; TRBD1 agrees at 8 bases. The CDR3 has 11 residues. The J segment lost 7 bases and the V segment lost 10 bases, leaving 5 bases of the junction unmatched. This chain's CDR3 is CATGQGAGYTF. DNA for the CDR3: TGTGCCACCGGACAGGGAGCTGGCTACACCTTC.

The chain is built from TRBV5-1 and TRBJ1-4; 9 positions agree with TRBD1. CDR1 is SGHRS, CDR2 YFSETQ, per germline. The CDR3 spans 16 residues. V lost 2 bases and J lost 5; bases outside the gene matches: 7. The CDR3 is CASSLKQTGGNEKLFF. The CDR3 nucleotides read TGCGCCAGCAGCTTAAAACAGACAGGGGGGAATGAAAAACTGTTTTTT.

The V call is TRBV6-5, the J call TRBJ2-7; 7 nucleotides match TRBD1. This CDR3 has 13 residues. V lost 2 bases and J lost 5; bases outside the gene matches: 3. CDR1 and CDR2 (germline): MNHEY, SVGAGI. The CDR3 here is CASSYRGPDEQYF. As DNA, the CDR3 is TGTGCCAGCAGTTACAGGGGGCCGGACGAGCAGTACTTC.

J is TRBJ2-7 and V is TRBV18; TRBD1 agrees at 7 bases. The CDR3 is 14 residues long. V dropped 3 bases and J dropped 3; count of bases not matched to a gene: 5. Germline CDR1 reads KGHSH; CDR2 reads LQKENI. The CDR3 loop reads CASSPVRDSYEQYF. As DNA, the CDR3 is TGTGCCAGCTCACCGGTCCGGGACAGCTACGAGCAGTACTTC.

The genes are TRBV19 and TRBJ2-5; 7 nucleotides line up with TRBD1. The CDR3 is 12 residues long. Germline V gene sequence: CDR1 LNHDA, CDR2 SQIVND (reference sequence). J lost 4 bases, V lost 9 bases, and 5 bases had no gene match. This CDR3 reads CASQGDPETQYF. For the CDR3, the DNA is TGTGCCAGCCAGGGGGATCCAGAGACCCAGTACTTC.

The chain links TRBV3-1 (or the pseudogene TRBV3-2) to TRBJ2-1; 8 bases agree with TRBD2. Germline CDR1 is LGHDT and CDR2 is YNNKEL (reference sequence). V shed 2 bases and J 15 bases; nucleotides not matched to a gene: 9. The CDR3 is made up of 13 amino acids. CDR3 DNA sequence: TGTGCCAGCAGCCAATCCTTAGCGGGGCGACGGTTCTTC. It yields the protein CASSQSLAGRRFF.

The gene calls are TRBV27 and TRBJ2-6; the match to TRBD2 covers 11 bases. Germline V gene lookup returns CDR1 MNHEY and CDR2 SMNVEV (reference sequence). This CDR3 has 17 residues. The J segment lost 3 bases and the V segment lost 8 bases, leaving 9 bases of the junction unmatched. Here the CDR3 DNA reads TGTGCCAGCGGTCGTACTAGCGGGAGTAATGGGGCCAACGTCCTGACTTTC. Translation gives CASGRTSGSNGANVLTF.

This sequence joins TRBV19 and TRBJ1-1; 10 bases match TRBD1. Looked up from germline, CDR1 is LNHDA and CDR2 is SQIVND (reference sequence). The CDR3 loop spans 15 amino acids. J gave up 2 bases and V 4 bases, and 4 bases lay outside the gene matches. The CDR3 protein is CASSRGQGLNTEAFF. CDR3 coding DNA: TGTGCCAGTAGTAGGGGACAGGGGCTCAACACTGAAGCTTTCTTT.

This clone was observed a handful of times. This chain joins TRBV7-2 and TRBJ2-3; 9 nucleotides line up with TRBD2. This CDR3 is built from 19 residues. V gave up 1 base and J gave up 7 bases; unmatched junction bases: 18. Germline V gene sequence: CDR1 SGHTA, CDR2 FQGNSA. The CDR3 region is CASSLGINSGSEGSNTQYF. DNA of the CDR3: TGTGCCAGCAGCTTAGGGATTAATAGCGGGAGTGAAGGTTCCAATACGCAGTATTTT.

The chain couples TRBV30 to TRBJ1-5; D is unresolved. This CDR3 comprises 13 residues. Trimming cost V 1 base and J 2 bases, with 6 bases left between them. Per germline, CDR1 GTSNPN and CDR2 SVGIG (reference sequence). The CDR3: CAWSDSRNQPQHF. The CDR3 DNA follows: TGTGCCTGGAGTGACAGTCGCAATCAGCCCCAGCATTTT.

The gene calls are TRBV7-8 and TRBJ2-2, with D maybe TRBD2 (6 bases). The CDR3 contains 15 residues. Germline assignment: CDR1 SGHVS and CDR2 FQNEAQ. V lost 3 bases to trimming and J lost 3 bases, with 11 bases between them. CDR3 DNA sequence: TGTGCCAGCAGCTTGGCGGGAACGGACACCGGGGAGCTGTTTTTT. This translates into CASSLAGTDTGELFF.

This clone came up a few times. The rearrangement joins TRBV29-1 to TRBJ2-5, with a possible D match to TRBD2 (6 bases). The CDR3 covers 14 residues. The V end lost 7 bases, the J end lost 0 bases, and 15 bases lay between the germline ends. CDR1 is SQVTM and CDR2 is ANQGSEA in the germline V gene. The chain's CDR3 is CSATRLYHQETQYF. The CDR3 region has the DNA TGCAGCGCGACTAGACTTTATCACCAAGAGACCCAGTACTTC. Supplemented by reference TRBV29-1 and TRBJ2-5, the full variable domain reads SAVISQKPSRDICQRGTSLTIQCQVDSQVTMMFWYRQQPGQSLTLIATANQGSEATYESGFVIDKFPISRPNLTFSTLTVSNMSPEDSSIYLCSATRLYHQETQYFGPGTRLLVL.